This TCR beta chain is drawn from a study of vaccination and CD4 T cells after COVID-19. As to this clonotype: The antigen is undetermined.

This CDR3 comprises 15 residues. Germline CDR1 MNHEY, CDR2 SVGAGI. Unmatched junction bases numbered 8, after V lost 4 bases and J lost 7 bases. The Oncomine TCR Beta short-read assay was applied to DNA of cultured CD4+ T cells. Via MiXCR, TCRdb re-called the PCR reads, giving one row per CDR3 protein. The data hold a few thousand distinct CDR3 sequences, with roughly 80% observed a single time. Noted treatment: approximately 10-day PBMC culture with coronavirus spike peptide pools or control peptides (ViraFEST assay). Isolation of CD4+ T cells by negative selection took place after less than twelve days of culture.

The V gene is TRBV6-5, the J gene TRBJ2-1, with 9 bases matching TRBD1. The sequenced sample consisted of CD4+ T cells from blood, cultured in vitro. The sequence was collected from a human donor who had recovered from COVID-19. The CDR3 region is CASSSGGQGRNEQFF. CDR3 nucleotides: TGTGCCAGCAGTTCGGGGGGACAGGGTCGAAATGAGCAGTTCTTC.